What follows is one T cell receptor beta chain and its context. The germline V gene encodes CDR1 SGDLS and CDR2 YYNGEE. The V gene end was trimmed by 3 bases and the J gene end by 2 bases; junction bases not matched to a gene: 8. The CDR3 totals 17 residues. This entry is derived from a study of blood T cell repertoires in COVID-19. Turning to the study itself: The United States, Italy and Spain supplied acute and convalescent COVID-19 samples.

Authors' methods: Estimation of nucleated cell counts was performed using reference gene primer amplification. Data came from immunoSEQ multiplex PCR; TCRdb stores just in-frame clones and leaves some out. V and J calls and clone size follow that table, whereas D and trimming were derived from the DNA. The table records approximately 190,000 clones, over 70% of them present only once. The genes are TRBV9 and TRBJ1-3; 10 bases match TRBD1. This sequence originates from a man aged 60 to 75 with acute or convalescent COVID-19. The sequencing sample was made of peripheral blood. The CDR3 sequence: CASSAQDRGTTGNTIYF. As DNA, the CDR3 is TGTGCCAGCAGCGCCCAGGACAGGGGGACAACTGGAAACACCATATATTTT.